The rows below give T cell receptor beta chains drawn from one sample of a study of blood T cell repertoires in COVID-19. TCRdb's copy holds only in-frame clones and misses some; the assay was immunoSEQ multiplex PCR. The sample has just over 300,000 clones, around 92% seen once; the top ten hold 1.5% to 2%. The specimen was peripheral blood. These receptors came from a young woman with COVID-19, enrolled during active disease. CDR3s include the opening cysteine and the closing phenylalanine or tryptophan. The D gene is left open where the match is weak. Some rows mark clone size as missing; the rest say once, few, many or name a class of expanded clone.

v_gene	abundance	d_gene	j_gene	CDR3aa	CDR3nt
TRBV4-1	NA	TRBD2	TRBJ2-3	CASSELQAGAIGDTQYF	TGCGCCAGCAGCGAGTTACAAGCGGGGGCTATAGGAGATACGCAGTATTTT
TRBV7-9	NA	TRBD1	TRBJ1-4	CASSFLGGAANEKLFF	TGTGCCAGCAGCTTTCTAGGGGGCGCCGCTAATGAAAAACTGTTTTTT
TRBV16	NA	NA	TRBJ1-6	CASSQSGGTSSYNSPLHF	TGTGCCAGCAGCCAATCGGGAGGGACGAGTTCCTATAATTCACCCCTCCACTTT
TRBV4-1	NA	TRBD1	TRBJ1-5	CASSLNRGSGQPQHF	TGCGCCAGCAGTCTAAACAGGGGGTCGGGTCAGCCCCAGCATTTT
TRBV4-1	NA	NA	TRBJ1-4	CASSQSLYEKLFF	TGCGCCAGCAGCCAATCTTTGTATGAAAAACTGTTTTTT
TRBV7-8	NA	TRBD2	TRBJ2-2	CASSARTSLRGSGELFF	TGTGCCAGCAGCGCCCGGACTAGCCTGAGGGGTTCCGGGGAGCTGTTTTTT
TRBV10-1	NA	TRBD1	TRBJ2-7	CATPGQGNYEQYF	TGCGCCACCCCGGGACAGGGTAACTACGAGCAGTACTTC
TRBV2	NA	NA	TRBJ1-1	CASNRGNTEAFF	TGTGCCAGCAATAGGGGGAACACTGAAGCTTTCTTT
TRBV24-1	NA	NA	TRBJ1-1	CATSRQGDWYTEAFF	TGTGCCACCAGCCGCCAAGGAGATTGGTACACTGAAGCTTTCTTT
TRBV5-1	NA	TRBD1	TRBJ1-6	CASSGGTGGSPLHF	TGCGCCAGCAGCGGAGGGACAGGGGGCTCACCCCTCCACTTT
TRBV6-2/TRBV6-3	NA	NA	TRBJ1-5	CASSLQRVNQPQHF	TGTGCCAGCAGTCTGCAAAGAGTAAATCAGCCCCAGCATTTT
TRBV13	NA	NA	TRBJ2-5	CASSLEGSWDRGGKETQYF	TGTGCCAGCAGCTTAGAAGGAAGTTGGGACCGTGGGGGGAAAGAGACCCAGTACTTC
TRBV7-6	once	NA	TRBJ1-2	CASSSYGGRNYGYTF	TGTGCCAGCAGCTCGTACGGGGGGCGAAACTATGGCTACACCTTC
TRBV18	NA	TRBD1	TRBJ1-2	CASSPQAPGQGLGYTF	TGTGCCAGCTCACCCCAAGCCCCGGGACAGGGATTAGGCTACACCTTC
TRBV7-9	NA	NA	TRBJ1-6	CASSPIRSGRGNSPLHF	TGTGCCAGCAGCCCGATTCGTTCGGGCCGGGGTAATTCACCCCTCCACTTT
TRBV2	NA	NA	TRBJ2-7	CASRTLGQSYEQYF	TGTGCCAGCAGAACCCTTGGACAGTCCTACGAGCAGTACTTC
TRBV5-1	NA	TRBD1	TRBJ1-4	CASSFSGTGKEKLFF	TGCGCCAGCAGCTTTTCCGGGACAGGGAAAGAAAAACTGTTTTTT
TRBV7-9	NA	NA	TRBJ1-3	CASSFSYSGNTIYF	TGTGCCAGCAGCTTTTCCTACTCTGGAAACACCATATATTTT
TRBV7-2	NA	NA	TRBJ1-1	CASSLSLYTEAFF	TGTGCCAGCAGCTTATCTTTGTACACTGAAGCTTTCTTT
TRBV21-1	NA	NA	TRBJ1-2	CASSSQGGGPPSYGYTF	TGTGCCAGCAGCTCTCAAGGGGGGGGCCCTCCGTCCTATGGCTACACCTTC
TRBV5-1	NA	TRBD1	TRBJ1-4	CASSPDRGKLFF	TGCGCCAGCAGCCCTGACAGGGGTAAACTGTTTTTT
TRBV2	once	NA	TRBJ2-1	CASSGGGDEQFF	TGTGCCAGCAGTGGCGGAGGCGATGAGCAGTTCTTC
TRBV6-2/TRBV6-3	once	NA	TRBJ1-5	CASSYVGLSNQPQHF	TGTGCCAGCAGTTACGTTGGGCTGAGCAATCAGCCCCAGCATTTT
TRBV24-1	NA	TRBD1	TRBJ2-2	CATRGQGATGELFF	TGTGCCACCAGGGGACAGGGTGCGACCGGGGAGCTGTTTTTT
TRBV10-1	NA	NA	TRBJ1-4	CASSDRTEANEKLFF	TGCGCCAGCAGTGACCGGACAGAAGCGAATGAAAAACTGTTTTTT
TRBV19	NA	NA	TRBJ1-2	CASMPQHRNPNYGYTF	TGTGCCAGTATGCCTCAACACAGAAATCCTAACTATGGCTACACCTTC
TRBV7-2	NA	NA	TRBJ2-5	CASSFRQQETQYF	TGTGCCAGCAGCTTCCGACAGCAAGAGACCCAGTACTTC
TRBV7-2	once	TRBD2	TRBJ2-5	CASSPPGLAGGETQYF	TGTGCCAGCAGCCCACCGGGACTAGCGGGGGGAGAGACCCAGTACTTC
TRBV5-8	NA	NA	TRBJ1-6	CASSLEIGAGNSPLHF	TGTGCCAGCAGCTTGGAAATTGGGGCCGGGAATTCACCCCTCCACTTT
TRBV7-8	NA	TRBD1	TRBJ2-2	CASSLAPQGAPGELFF	TGTGCCAGCAGCTTAGCTCCACAGGGGGCTCCGGGGGAGCTGTTTTTT